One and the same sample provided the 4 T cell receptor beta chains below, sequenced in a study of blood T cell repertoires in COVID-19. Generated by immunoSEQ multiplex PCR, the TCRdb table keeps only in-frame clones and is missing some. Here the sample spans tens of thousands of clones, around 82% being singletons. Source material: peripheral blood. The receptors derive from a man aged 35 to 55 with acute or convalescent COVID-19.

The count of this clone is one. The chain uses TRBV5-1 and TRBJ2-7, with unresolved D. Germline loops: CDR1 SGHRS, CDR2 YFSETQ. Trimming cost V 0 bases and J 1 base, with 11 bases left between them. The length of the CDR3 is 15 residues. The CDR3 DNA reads TGCGCCAGCAGCTTGGAGTTCCCCAGATCCTACGAGCAGTACTTC. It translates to CASSLEFPRSYEQYF.

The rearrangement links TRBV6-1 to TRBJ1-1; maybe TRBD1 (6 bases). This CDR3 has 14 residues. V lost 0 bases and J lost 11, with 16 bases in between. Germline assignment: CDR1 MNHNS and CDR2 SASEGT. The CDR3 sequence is CASSEARGEGKAFF. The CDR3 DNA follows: TGTGCCAGCAGTGAAGCGAGGGGGGAGGGGAAGGCTTTCTTT.

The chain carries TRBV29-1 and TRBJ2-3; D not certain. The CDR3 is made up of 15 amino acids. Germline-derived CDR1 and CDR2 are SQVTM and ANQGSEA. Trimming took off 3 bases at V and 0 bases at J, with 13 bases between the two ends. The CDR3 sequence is CSVEGERISTDTQYF. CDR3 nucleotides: TGCAGCGTTGAGGGTGAGAGGATCAGCACAGATACGCAGTATTTT.

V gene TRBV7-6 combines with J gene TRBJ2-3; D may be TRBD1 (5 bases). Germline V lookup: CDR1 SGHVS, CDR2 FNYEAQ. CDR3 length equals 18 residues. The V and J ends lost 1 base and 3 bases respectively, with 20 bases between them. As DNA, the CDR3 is TGTGCCAGCAGCTTAGGGGGTAGGGGTTTGATGTTTACAGATACGCAGTATTTT. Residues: CASSLGGRGLMFTDTQYF.